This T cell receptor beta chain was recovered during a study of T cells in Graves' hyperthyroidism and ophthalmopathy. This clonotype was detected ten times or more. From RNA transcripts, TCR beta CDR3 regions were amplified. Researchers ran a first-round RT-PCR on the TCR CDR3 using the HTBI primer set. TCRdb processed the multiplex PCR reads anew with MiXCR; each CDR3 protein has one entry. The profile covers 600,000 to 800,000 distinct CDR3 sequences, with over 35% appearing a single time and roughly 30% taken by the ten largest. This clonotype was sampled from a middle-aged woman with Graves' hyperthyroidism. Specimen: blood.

CDR3 bases: TGCAGTGCGAGACTTGGAAACACCATATATTTT. Its protein product is CSARLGNTIYF. The chain recombines TRBV20-1 with TRBJ1-3; no clear D gene. V was cut by 6 bases and J by 3 bases, with 6 bases left in between. Germline loops: CDR1 DFQATT, CDR2 SNEGSKA (reference sequence). The CDR3 covers 11 residues.